This T cell receptor beta chain was observed in a study of somatic mutations in cytotoxic T cells in rheumatoid arthritis. At the level of the study: Patient blood (30 ml EDTA) was collected right after diagnosis, preceding any treatment. Whole-study findings and limits: A rise in CD8+ clonality with age was seen in rheumatoid arthritis patients but not in healthy controls. No correction for multiple comparisons was applied to the slight TRBV07 underrepresentation in rheumatoid arthritis patients.

V was shortened by 0 bases and J by 3 bases, with 9 bases between the two germline ends. The CDR3 is 15 amino acids. The germline V gene has CDR1 SGDLS and CDR2 YYNGEE. TCRdb's copy holds only in-frame clones and misses some; the assay was immunoSEQ multiplex PCR. The data hold about 18,000 clones, with roughly four fifths observed a single time. A word on this clone: Its antigen is not known.

The specimen was CD8+ T cells sorted from blood. This sequence was found in an adult with rheumatoid arthritis. This chain links TRBV9 with TRBJ2-2; D possibly uses TRBD1 or TRBD2 (5 bases each). This chain's CDR3 is CASSVEGSHTGELFF. CDR3 nucleotide sequence: TGTGCCAGCAGCGTAGAGGGGAGCCACACCGGGGAGCTGTTTTTT.